Listed below are T cell receptor beta chains from one sample, sequenced in a study of T cell changes during pregnancy in multiple sclerosis. The data were produced by immunoSEQ multiplex PCR, yet TCRdb's version contains in-frame clones alone and is incomplete. The data hold about 46,000 clones, with about nine tenths observed a single time. The specimen was CD8+ T cells from peripheral blood mononuclear cells, collected after pregnancy. These receptors were obtained from a female donor with multiple sclerosis, enrolled in a pregnancy study. The CDR3 runs from the conserved cysteine through the conserved F or W. A D gene is named only where the DNA matches it firmly. Clone size is shown for a subset of rows, as once, few, many or a class of expanded clone.

v_call: TRBV5-1; d_call: -; j_call: TRBJ2-1; clone_size: -; cdr3_nt: TGCGCCAGCAGGCAGCAGGAAGAGCAGTTCTTC; cdr3_aa: CASRQQEEQFF
v_call: TRBV27; d_call: -; j_call: TRBJ1-1; clone_size: -; cdr3_nt: TGTGCCAGCAGCAACGGGGGATACACTGAAGCTTTCTTT; cdr3_aa: CASSNGGYTEAFF
v_call: TRBV30; d_call: TRBD2; j_call: TRBJ2-7; clone_size: -; cdr3_nt: TGTGCCTGGGACTTCCTCGCGGGAGGCAACGAGCAGTACTTC; cdr3_aa: CAWDFLAGGNEQYF
v_call: TRBV5-8; d_call: -; j_call: TRBJ2-3; clone_size: -; cdr3_nt: TGTGCCAGCAGCTTGGGGGGGCGCTTGGTGTGGGATATTGGGCCAGATACGCAGTATTTT; cdr3_aa: CASSLGGRLVWDIGPDTQYF
v_call: TRBV7-2; d_call: -; j_call: TRBJ1-1; clone_size: -; cdr3_nt: TGTGCCAGCAGCTTAGCAGGTCAGGCTGAAGCTTTCTTT; cdr3_aa: CASSLAGQAEAFF
v_call: TRBV2; d_call: -; j_call: TRBJ2-3; clone_size: -; cdr3_nt: TGTCTTTCGTGGACTAGCACAGATACGCAGTATTTT; cdr3_aa: CLSWTSTDTQYF
v_call: TRBV19; d_call: -; j_call: TRBJ1-5; clone_size: once; cdr3_nt: TGTGCCAGTAGTATAGTAACATCAAACGATCAGCCCCAGCATTTT; cdr3_aa: CASSIVTSNDQPQHF
v_call: TRBV7-6; d_call: -; j_call: TRBJ1-2; clone_size: -; cdr3_nt: TGTGCCAGCAGCTTATTTTTTCGGGGGGCGCGGGGCTACACCTTC; cdr3_aa: CASSLFFRGARGYTF
v_call: TRBV7-2; d_call: -; j_call: TRBJ1-1; clone_size: -; cdr3_nt: TGTGCCAGCAGCTTGGGCTTCTTGAACACTGAAGCTTTCTTT; cdr3_aa: CASSLGFLNTEAFF
v_call: TRBV2; d_call: -; j_call: TRBJ1-3; clone_size: once; cdr3_nt: TGTGCCAGCACCGGACAGCACTTCTCTGGAAACACCATATATTTT; cdr3_aa: CASTGQHFSGNTIYF
v_call: TRBV11-2; d_call: -; j_call: TRBJ1-1; clone_size: once; cdr3_nt: TGTGCCAGCAGCTCGGGGGAGAGGACTGAAGCTTTCTTT; cdr3_aa: CASSSGERTEAFF
v_call: TRBV5-6; d_call: -; j_call: TRBJ1-5; clone_size: -; cdr3_nt: TGTGCCAGCACCGCGGGGTTAGCAAATCAGCCCCAGCATTTT; cdr3_aa: CASTAGLANQPQHF
v_call: TRBV19; d_call: TRBD1; j_call: TRBJ2-7; clone_size: -; cdr3_nt: TGTGCCAGTAGCTCGACCGGGACAGGGTGGTACGAGCAGTACTTC; cdr3_aa: CASSSTGTGWYEQYF
v_call: TRBV9; d_call: TRBD1; j_call: TRBJ1-5; clone_size: -; cdr3_nt: TGTGCCAGCAGCGCACTCCCGACAGGGCTCGACCCTTTTTATAGCAATCAGCCCCAGCATTTT; cdr3_aa: CASSALPTGLDPFYSNQPQHF
v_call: TRBV5-1; d_call: TRBD2; j_call: TRBJ2-1; clone_size: -; cdr3_nt: TGCGCCAGCAGCTTCGGGACTAGCAATGAGCAGTTCTTC; cdr3_aa: CASSFGTSNEQFF
v_call: TRBV19; d_call: -; j_call: TRBJ1-5; clone_size: -; cdr3_nt: TGTGCCAGTAGTCCCGTGGGAGGATTTTATAGCAATCAGCCCCAGCATTTT; cdr3_aa: CASSPVGGFYSNQPQHF
v_call: TRBV7-7; d_call: -; j_call: TRBJ2-5; clone_size: -; cdr3_nt: TGTGCCAGCAGCTACAGGGTTTGGTGGGAGACCCAGTACTTC; cdr3_aa: CASSYRVWWETQYF
v_call: TRBV27; d_call: TRBD2; j_call: TRBJ2-5; clone_size: -; cdr3_nt: TGTGCCAGCAGTTATACTAGCGGGGGGCGGAGAAAAGAGACCCAGTACTTC; cdr3_aa: CASSYTSGGRRKETQYF
v_call: TRBV5-4; d_call: -; j_call: TRBJ2-5; clone_size: -; cdr3_nt: TGTGCCAGCAGTTCACCGGTCCAAGAGACCCAGTACTTC; cdr3_aa: CASSSPVQETQYF
v_call: TRBV9; d_call: TRBD1; j_call: TRBJ2-7; clone_size: -; cdr3_nt: TGTGCCAGCAGCGAGGGGACAGGATCCTACGAGCAGTACTTC; cdr3_aa: CASSEGTGSYEQYF
v_call: TRBV19; d_call: -; j_call: TRBJ2-2; clone_size: -; cdr3_nt: TGTGCCAGTAGATTCCCAGGGACATTAAACACCGGGGAGCTGTTTTTT; cdr3_aa: CASRFPGTLNTGELFF
v_call: TRBV29-1; d_call: TRBD2; j_call: TRBJ2-1; clone_size: -; cdr3_nt: TGCAGCGTTGTGGGGGGACTAGTCAGGTACAATGAGCAGTTCTTC; cdr3_aa: CSVVGGLVRYNEQFF
v_call: TRBV5-4; d_call: -; j_call: TRBJ2-1; clone_size: once; cdr3_nt: TGTGCCAGCAGCTTGCAGGGGATAGTGGAGCAGTTCTTC; cdr3_aa: CASSLQGIVEQFF
v_call: TRBV20-1; d_call: -; j_call: TRBJ2-1; clone_size: -; cdr3_nt: TGCAGTGTCCCCCAGGGCGATGAGCAGTTCTTC; cdr3_aa: CSVPQGDEQFF
v_call: TRBV9; d_call: -; j_call: TRBJ1-1; clone_size: -; cdr3_nt: TGTGCCAGCAGCGTATTTTCGGGAAACACTGAAGCTTTCTTT; cdr3_aa: CASSVFSGNTEAFF
v_call: TRBV5-8; d_call: -; j_call: TRBJ1-4; clone_size: -; cdr3_nt: TGTGCCAGCAGCTACCGACAGGCAGGGGCGGAAGAGGAAAAACTGTTTTTT; cdr3_aa: CASSYRQAGAEEEKLFF
v_call: TRBV4-2; d_call: -; j_call: TRBJ2-1; clone_size: -; cdr3_nt: TGTGCCAGCAGCCAAGACTTTGGCGACATATACAATGAGCAGTTCTTC; cdr3_aa: CASSQDFGDIYNEQFF
v_call: TRBV5-1; d_call: TRBD1; j_call: TRBJ2-7; clone_size: -; cdr3_nt: TGCGCCAGCAGCCTCAATCGGGACAGTAGGAACGAGCAGTACTTC; cdr3_aa: CASSLNRDSRNEQYF
v_call: TRBV2; d_call: -; j_call: TRBJ1-5; clone_size: -; cdr3_nt: TGTGCCAGCAGTGATCTTGATCAGCCCCAGCATTTT; cdr3_aa: CASSDLDQPQHF
v_call: TRBV5-1; d_call: -; j_call: TRBJ2-7; clone_size: -; cdr3_nt: TGCGCCAGCAGCTTCCAGGGGCGCGAGCAGTACTTC; cdr3_aa: CASSFQGREQYF
v_call: TRBV5-1; d_call: -; j_call: TRBJ2-7; clone_size: -; cdr3_nt: TGCGCCAGCAGCTTGTTAGGGGCGACCTACGAGCAGTACTTC; cdr3_aa: CASSLLGATYEQYF
v_call: TRBV2; d_call: -; j_call: TRBJ1-6; clone_size: once; cdr3_nt: TGTGCCAGCACGGGGTTGTTCTGGGGCTCCTATAATTCACCCCTCCACTTT; cdr3_aa: CASTGLFWGSYNSPLHF
v_call: TRBV30; d_call: TRBD2; j_call: TRBJ2-7; clone_size: -; cdr3_nt: TGTGCCTGGAAGGGACTAGCGGGAGGGCTCTCCTACGAGCAGTACTTC; cdr3_aa: CAWKGLAGGLSYEQYF
v_call: TRBV10-2; d_call: TRBD2; j_call: TRBJ2-7; clone_size: -; cdr3_nt: TGCGCCAGCAGTGAGGTAGCGGGTTCCTACGAGCAGTACTTC; cdr3_aa: CASSEVAGSYEQYF
v_call: TRBV19; d_call: TRBD1; j_call: TRBJ1-2; clone_size: -; cdr3_nt: TGTGCCAGTTGTACCGGGACAGGACGCCCTTGGGACTATGGCTACACCTTC; cdr3_aa: CASCTGTGRPWDYGYTF
v_call: TRBV27; d_call: TRBD1; j_call: TRBJ1-1; clone_size: -; cdr3_nt: TGTGCCAGCAGCACTGGACAGGGGGCAATCGCTGAAGCTTTCTTT; cdr3_aa: CASSTGQGAIAEAFF
v_call: TRBV9; d_call: -; j_call: TRBJ2-5; clone_size: -; cdr3_nt: TGTGCCAGCAGCCCACGGATCCCGGCTTCAGGGACCCAGTACTTC; cdr3_aa: CASSPRIPASGTQYF
v_call: TRBV7-8; d_call: TRBD2; j_call: TRBJ2-5; clone_size: -; cdr3_nt: TGTGCCAGCAGCTTCGAGCCTAGCGGGGGGGCCGGTGAGACCCAGTACTTC; cdr3_aa: CASSFEPSGGAGETQYF
v_call: TRBV13; d_call: -; j_call: TRBJ2-1; clone_size: -; cdr3_nt: TGTGCCAGCAGCTTAAAGGGCAGGGGTTTTACTGAGCAGTTCTTC; cdr3_aa: CASSLKGRGFTEQFF
v_call: TRBV29-1; d_call: -; j_call: TRBJ2-1; clone_size: -; cdr3_nt: TGCAGTATTAACAGGGAGATTTCCTCCTACAATGAGCAGTTCTTC; cdr3_aa: CSINREISSYNEQFF
v_call: TRBV30; d_call: -; j_call: TRBJ2-7; clone_size: -; cdr3_nt: TGTGCCTGGAGTGTACAGGGCCTGGTACACGAGCAGTACTTC; cdr3_aa: CAWSVQGLVHEQYF
v_call: TRBV29-1; d_call: -; j_call: TRBJ2-5; clone_size: once; cdr3_nt: TGCAGCGTTGTCTTCCAAGAGACCCAGTACTTC; cdr3_aa: CSVVFQETQYF
v_call: TRBV5-1; d_call: TRBD1; j_call: TRBJ1-2; clone_size: -; cdr3_nt: TGCGCCAGCACTACTCCAGGACAGGGCGACTATGGCTACACCTTC; cdr3_aa: CASTTPGQGDYGYTF